A selection of T cell receptor beta chains follows, all from one sample in a study of OX40 agonist ivuxolimab in advanced cancers. Clones were sequenced by immunoSEQ multiplex PCR, and TCRdb holds only the in-frame ones, with some missing. Of tens of thousands of clones in the sample, approximately 80% are singletons; the top ten hold over 9.5%. The sample consisted of CD4+ or CD8+ T cells sorted from blood, taken in a trial of the OX40 agonist ivuxolimab. The source is an adult with an advanced solid tumor such as melanoma, head and neck, liver or kidney cancer. Both conserved end residues are part of each CDR3. The D gene is left open where the match is weak. Only some rows state a clone size, as once, few, many or a class for expanded clones.

j_call | v_call | clone_size | d_call | cdr3_aa | cdr3_nt
TRBJ2-7 | TRBV6-6 | - | - | CASVRGGRRSSYEQYF | TGTGCCAGCGTAAGGGGGGGGAGGAGGAGCTCCTACGAGCAGTACTTC
TRBJ1-2 | TRBV7-8 | once | TRBD1 | CASSPGTAPNYGYTF | TGTGCCAGCAGCCCAGGGACAGCCCCTAACTATGGCTACACCTTC
TRBJ2-5 | TRBV18 | - | - | CASSPQGWQETQYF | TGTGCCAGCTCACCACAGGGGTGGCAAGAGACCCAGTACTTC
TRBJ1-3 | TRBV30 | - | - | CAWSVGASYTIYF | TGTGCCTGGAGTGTGGGAGCTTCCTACACCATATATTTT
TRBJ2-6 | TRBV4-2 | - | TRBD1 | CASSLQPQGAGANVLTF | TGTGCCAGCAGCCTCCAACCTCAGGGGGCTGGGGCCAACGTCCTGACTTTC
TRBJ2-1 | TRBV5-1 | - | - | CASSLVFDNEQFF | TGCGCCAGCAGCTTGGTTTTTGATAATGAGCAGTTCTTC
TRBJ1-2 | TRBV4-1 | - | - | CASSQEARMANYGYTF | TGCGCCAGCAGCCAAGAGGCCAGGATGGCTAACTATGGCTACACCTTC
TRBJ2-2 | TRBV7-2 | - | TRBD2 | CASSLTSGTGGELFF | TGTGCCAGCAGCCTAACTAGCGGGACGGGCGGGGAGCTGTTTTTT
TRBJ2-7 | TRBV28 | once | TRBD2 | CASSPPLAVNEQYF | TGTGCCAGCAGTCCGCCACTAGCGGTGAACGAGCAGTACTTC
TRBJ2-1 | TRBV11-2 | - | - | CASSFGLATYNEQFF | TGTGCCAGCAGCTTCGGGCTAGCGACCTACAATGAGCAGTTCTTC
TRBJ1-3 | TRBV9 | - | - | CASSSPPSGGYSGNTIYF | TGTGCCAGCAGCTCTCCTCCGTCGGGGGGATACAGTGGAAACACCATATATTTT
TRBJ1-5 | TRBV19 | medium-sized | - | CASSRWVRGNQPQHF | TGTGCCAGTAGTAGGTGGGTCCGGGGCAATCAGCCCCAGCATTTT
TRBJ2-7 | TRBV5-1 | - | TRBD1 | CASSSGTATLYEQYF | TGCGCCAGCAGCTCGGGGACAGCCACTCTCTACGAGCAGTACTTC
TRBJ2-7 | TRBV27 | - | - | CASTPVGGPYEQYF | TGTGCCAGCACCCCCGTGGGAGGCCCCTACGAGCAGTACTTC
TRBJ2-7 | TRBV5-4 | - | - | CASSQDPSLEQYF | TGTGCCAGCAGCCAGGATCCCTCCCTCGAGCAGTACTTC
TRBJ2-5 | TRBV2 | - | - | CASSDGGFQETQYF | TGTGCCAGCAGTGATGGAGGTTTCCAAGAGACCCAGTACTTC
TRBJ2-3 | TRBV6-5 | - | TRBD2 | CASTPRAGGTDTQYF | TGTGCCAGCACACCTCGAGCGGGGGGCACAGATACGCAGTATTTT
TRBJ2-7 | TRBV29-1 | - | - | CSVDSGEYEQYF | TGCAGCGTTGACAGCGGAGAGTACGAGCAGTACTTC
TRBJ2-7 | TRBV5-1 | - | TRBD2 | CASSLLAGALGEQYF | TGCGCCAGCAGCTTGTTGGCGGGAGCTCTAGGCGAGCAGTACTTC
TRBJ2-7 | TRBV28 | few | - | CASRQPPTYEQYF | TGTGCCAGCAGACAGCCTCCTACTTACGAGCAGTACTTC
TRBJ2-3 | TRBV6-6 | - | TRBD1 | CASRSRDRAATDTQYF | TGTGCCAGCAGGTCCCGGGACAGGGCGGCCACAGATACGCAGTATTTT
TRBJ1-2 | TRBV5-5 | - | - | CASSLASQTTGYTF | TGTGCCAGCAGCTTGGCCAGCCAGACTACCGGCTACACCTTC
TRBJ2-3 | TRBV19 | - | TRBD2 | CASSPIPRTSGRADTQYF | TGTGCCAGTAGTCCAATCCCCCGGACTAGCGGGAGGGCAGATACGCAGTATTTT
TRBJ1-1 | TRBV6-5 | - | - | CASSHPENTEAFF | TGTGCCAGCAGTCATCCGGAGAACACTGAAGCTTTCTTT
TRBJ2-3 | TRBV5-1 | once | - | CASSLEQNTDTQYF | TGCGCCAGCAGCTTGGAACAGAACACAGATACGCAGTATTTT
TRBJ2-2 | TRBV5-1 | once | - | CARVRGVFFSTFSNTGELFF | TGCGCCAGAGTCAGGGGGGTTTTTTTTTCGACTTTTTCGAACACCGGGGAGCTGTTTTTT
TRBJ2-1 | TRBV10-1 | - | TRBD2 | CASSQTSGRTYNEQFF | TGCGCCAGCAGTCAGACTAGCGGGAGGACCTACAATGAGCAGTTCTTC
TRBJ1-2 | TRBV7-9 | - | TRBD1 | CASSSTGGESYTF | TGTGCCAGCAGCTCGACAGGGGGCGAGAGCTACACCTTC
TRBJ1-1 | TRBV27 | - | - | CASRIQEYTEAFF | TGTGCCAGCAGGATACAGGAATACACTGAAGCTTTCTTT
TRBJ2-7 | TRBV6-4 | - | TRBD2 | CASSDCSGYYEQYF | TGTGCCAGCAGTGACTGTAGCGGGTACTACGAGCAGTACTTC
TRBJ2-7 | TRBV11-1 | - | - | CASSLQGPDYEQYF | TGTGCCAGCAGCTTACAGGGACCGGACTACGAGCAGTACTTC
TRBJ1-1 | TRBV7-9 | - | - | CASSLEGRQGAFF | TGTGCCAGCAGCTTAGAGGGACGCCAGGGAGCTTTCTTT
TRBJ2-7 | TRBV7-6 | - | - | CASSRELTYEQYF | TGTGCCAGCAGCCGAGAGCTGACCTACGAGCAGTACTTC
TRBJ2-7 | TRBV6-1 | - | - | CASTDSRGAYEQYF | TGTGCCAGCACGGACAGTCGCGGGGCCTACGAGCAGTACTTC
TRBJ1-3 | TRBV6-6 | - | - | CASTRVSGNTIYF | TGTGCCAGCACACGGGTCTCTGGAAACACCATATATTTT
TRBJ1-1 | TRBV28 | - | - | CASSSPQGPGTEAFF | TGTGCCAGCAGTTCACCACAGGGCCCCGGCACTGAAGCTTTCTTT
TRBJ2-1 | TRBV6-1 | - | TRBD2 | CASSGLAGGNNEQFF | TGTGCCAGCAGTGGACTAGCGGGAGGGAACAATGAGCAGTTCTTC
TRBJ1-4 | TRBV28 | - | - | CASREGGGNEKLFF | TGTGCCAGCAGGGAGGGGGGCGGTAATGAAAAACTGTTTTTT
TRBJ1-2 | TRBV7-9 | - | TRBD1 | CASSFTTGAAGSYGYTF | TGTGCCAGCAGCTTTACCACAGGGGCCGCGGGATCCTATGGCTACACCTTC
TRBJ2-7 | TRBV18 | - | TRBD1 | CASSPRPQGHEQYF | TGTGCCAGCTCACCTCGTCCACAGGGGCACGAGCAGTACTTC
TRBJ2-3 | TRBV7-2 | - | TRBD2 | CASSLAGGSLTDTQYF | TGTGCCAGCAGCTTAGCGGGAGGGTCACTCACAGATACGCAGTATTTT
TRBJ1-5 | TRBV27 | - | TRBD1 | CASSPTGGRQPQHF | TGTGCCAGCAGCCCAACAGGGGGCAGACAGCCCCAGCATTTT
TRBJ2-7 | TRBV9 | - | - | CASSVDGFSYEQYF | TGTGCCAGCAGCGTAGACGGTTTTTCCTACGAGCAGTACTTC
TRBJ2-5 | TRBV23-1 | - | TRBD2 | CASSPVAGGYQETQYF | TGCGCCAGCAGTCCAGTAGCGGGAGGGTACCAAGAGACCCAGTACTTC
TRBJ2-5 | TRBV5-1 | once | TRBD2 | CASSLTVLAGGTGETQYF | TGCGCCAGCAGCTTGACCGTGCTAGCGGGAGGAACAGGAGAGACCCAGTACTTC
TRBJ2-1 | TRBV12-5 | - | TRBD2 | CASGLGLAESYNEQFF | TGTGCTAGTGGTTTGGGACTAGCGGAGTCGTACAATGAGCAGTTCTTC
TRBJ1-5 | TRBV28 | once | TRBD1 | CASSPRTGSNQPQHF | TGTGCCAGCAGTCCAAGGACAGGGAGCAATCAGCCCCAGCATTTT
TRBJ2-7 | TRBV5-1 | - | - | CASSLAAGNNEQYF | TGCGCCAGCAGCTTGGCCGCAGGGAACAACGAGCAGTACTTC
TRBJ2-7 | TRBV7-3 | - | - | CASSPGGSHPKQYF | TGTGCCAGCAGCCCCGGCGGATCCCACCCCAAGCAGTACTTC
TRBJ2-1 | TRBV29-1 | - | TRBD2 | CSVEDRTSFEVYNEQFF | TGCAGCGTTGAAGATCGGACTAGCTTTGAGGTATACAATGAGCAGTTCTTC
TRBJ2-1 | TRBV5-1 | - | TRBD1 | CASSLGGASQYEQFF | TGCGCCAGCAGCTTAGGGGGCGCTAGTCAGTATGAGCAGTTCTTC
TRBJ1-4 | TRBV30 | - | - | CAWSWTARNEKLFF | TGTGCCTGGAGTTGGACTGCCCGTAATGAAAAACTGTTTTTT
TRBJ1-2 | TRBV6-6 | once | - | CASTTQGNGYTF | TGTGCCAGCACCACTCAGGGAAATGGCTACACCTTC
TRBJ1-3 | TRBV19 | - | - | CATAIGGSGNTIYF | TGTGCCACCGCCATTGGGGGATCTGGAAACACCATATATTTT
TRBJ1-3 | TRBV28 | once | - | CASSLQSRAGNTIYF | TGTGCCAGCAGTTTACAATCCAGAGCTGGAAACACCATATATTTT
TRBJ1-1 | TRBV5-1 | - | - | CASSLTGQGNTEAFF | TGCGCCAGCAGCTTAACAGGGCAGGGGAACACTGAAGCTTTCTTT
TRBJ2-7 | TRBV9 | - | - | CASSVGYRGEQYF | TGTGCCAGCAGCGTAGGATACAGAGGGGAGCAGTACTTC
TRBJ2-7 | TRBV18 | - | TRBD1 | CASSPLGQGAPYEQYF | TGTGCCAGCTCACCCCTCGGACAGGGGGCCCCCTACGAGCAGTACTTC
TRBJ1-1 | TRBV28 | - | - | CASIFKANTEAFF | TGTGCCAGCATTTTTAAGGCGAACACTGAAGCTTTCTTT
TRBJ2-3 | TRBV28 | - | TRBD2 | CASKLAGPTTDTQYF | TGTGCCAGCAAACTAGCGGGACCCACGACAGATACGCAGTATTTT